A selection of T cell receptor beta chains follows, all from one sample in a study of blood T cell repertoires in COVID-19. The table came from immunoSEQ multiplex PCR; TCRdb's copy has only in-frame clones and leaves some out. The table has 200,000 or so clones, about 86% seen once. The sequenced sample was peripheral blood. These receptors all come from a woman in her seventies with acute or convalescent COVID-19. Each CDR3 is given with its conserved first and last residue. The D gene is left open where the match is weak. Clone size is not always given. Where it is, it says once, few, many or a class for expanded clones.

>TRBD1|-|TRBJ1-2|TRBV24-1
TGTGCCACCAGTGAAGGACAGGCGGAAGGCTACACCTTC
CATSEGQAEGYTF
>TRBD1|few|TRBJ1-2|TRBV11-2
TGTGCCAGCAGCCGAAGGTGGGACAGGGGCCCAGGTGGCTACACCTTC
CASSRRWDRGPGGYTF
>-|-|TRBJ2-3|TRBV19
TGTGCCAGTAGTATCGAGAGTACCGTGGTGGATACGCAGTATTTT
CASSIESTVVDTQYF
>-|-|TRBJ1-2|TRBV18
TGTGCCAGCTCACCAGTGGCGGGAGAAAACTATGGCTACACCTTC
CASSPVAGENYGYTF
>-|-|TRBJ1-1|TRBV11-3
TGTGCCAGCAGCTTAGGAGGTAACACTGAAGCTTTCTTT
CASSLGGNTEAFF
>-|-|TRBJ1-4|TRBV7-2
TGTGCCAGCAGCTTGGGGAGTCGAGAAAAACTGTTTTTT
CASSLGSREKLFF
>TRBD2|-|TRBJ2-7|TRBV6-5
TGTGCCAGCAGACTAGCGGGAGCGGGCTACGAGCAGTACTTC
CASRLAGAGYEQYF
>TRBD1|-|TRBJ2-2|TRBV29-1
TGCAGCGCCGGACAGGGTCCTACCGGGGAGCTGTTTTTT
CSAGQGPTGELFF
>TRBD1|-|TRBJ1-1|TRBV28
TGTGCCAGCACCCAGGGGGCTCCAATAAAAGCTTTCTTT
CASTQGAPIKAFF
>TRBD1|-|TRBJ1-5|TRBV18
TGTGCCAGCTCACCCCCTGGGACAGGGAAAAATCAGCCCCAGCATTTT
CASSPPGTGKNQPQHF
>-|-|TRBJ2-1|TRBV2
TGTGCCAGCGGGAGAGGTTACAATGAGCAGTTCTTC
CASGRGYNEQFF
>-|-|TRBJ1-4|TRBV4-2
TGTGCCAGCAGCCCTGAGGTGGCAACTAATGAAAAACTGTTTTTT
CASSPEVATNEKLFF
>-|-|TRBJ1-2|TRBV12-3/TRBV12-4
TGTGCCAGCAGTTTATATGCAGGGGATGGCTACACCTTC
CASSLYAGDGYTF
>TRBD1|-|TRBJ1-1|TRBV28
TGTGCCAGCGGGGGCCTAAGACAGGGTGACGCTTTCTTT
CASGGLRQGDAFF
>-|once|TRBJ1-2|TRBV5-1
TGCGCCAGCAGCTTAGCGGGGAACTATGGCTACACCTTC
CASSLAGNYGYTF
>TRBD1|-|TRBJ2-7|TRBV16
TGTGCCAGCAGCAGCCGGGACAGGGTCTACGAGCAGTACTTC
CASSSRDRVYEQYF
>-|-|TRBJ1-1|TRBV5-4
TGTGCCAGCCGCGGGAATATAGACACTGAAGCTTTCTTT
CASRGNIDTEAFF
>TRBD2|once|TRBJ2-3|TRBV27
TGTGCCAGCAGTTTAATGGGAGGGAGAAGCACAGATACGCAGTATTTT
CASSLMGGRSTDTQYF
>TRBD1|-|TRBJ1-2|TRBV10-1
TGCGCCACCCTCACCTCTCGCCGGGACAGCATCTATGGCTACACCTTC
CATLTSRRDSIYGYTF
>TRBD1|-|TRBJ1-1|TRBV5-1
TGCGCCAGCAGCTTGCCAGGGGGCCGCGGAAACACTGAAGCTTTCTTT
CASSLPGGRGNTEAFF
>-|-|TRBJ2-1|TRBV6-6
TGTGCCAGCAGTTACTCGGCAGGGTCCTACAATGAGCAGTTCTTC
CASSYSAGSYNEQFF
>TRBD2|-|TRBJ2-1|TRBV5-1
TGCGCCAGCAGCTTGGGGGGACTAGCGGGGGGGAATGAGCAGTTCTTC
CASSLGGLAGGNEQFF
>-|once|TRBJ2-7|TRBV6-2/TRBV6-3
TGTGCCAGCAGTTACTCCAGGGGGAGCCCCCGGGGGGAGCAGTACTTC
CASSYSRGSPRGEQYF
>TRBD1|-|TRBJ2-2|TRBV3-1/TRBV3-2
TGTGCCAGCAGCCAGGGACAGGGTTCCGGGGAGCTGTTTTTT
CASSQGQGSGELFF
>-|once|TRBJ2-7|TRBV19
TGTGCCAGTAGTATAGGCGGATCCCTCAACGAGCAGTACTTC
CASSIGGSLNEQYF
>TRBD2|-|TRBJ2-1|TRBV6-6
TGTGCCAGCAGTCGTAGCGGGAGCGGAAATGAGCAGTTCTTC
CASSRSGSGNEQFF
>-|-|TRBJ1-6|TRBV5-1
TGCGCCAGCAGCCAGGCGGAGGGTTCACCCCTCCACTTT
CASSQAEGSPLHF
>-|-|TRBJ1-2|TRBV7-3
TGTGCCAGCAGCCAGAGCTCTGGGAGGGGCTACACCTTC
CASSQSSGRGYTF
>TRBD2|-|TRBJ2-1|TRBV5-1
TGCGCCAGCAGCTTGGCGGGAGCGGGGGGGCCGCGTGAGCAGTTCTTC
CASSLAGAGGPREQFF
>-|-|TRBJ2-7|TRBV28
TGTGCCAGCACCCCGGTTAGAGCACTTATCAACGAGCAGTACTTC
CASTPVRALINEQYF
>TRBD2|-|TRBJ2-7|TRBV2
TGTGCCAGCAGATTCGGGACTAGCGGGCTCCCCTATGACGAGCAGTACTTC
CASRFGTSGLPYDEQYF
>-|-|TRBJ2-2|TRBV28
TGTGCCAGCAGTCTCTCAGGGCAGAACACCGGGGAGCTGTTTTTT
CASSLSGQNTGELFF